This TCR beta chain stems from a study of response to subunit inactivated influenza vaccine. Study observations and caveats: Researchers suggested that each seasonal influenza vaccination recruits few new T cells.

About this clonotype itself: The antigen remains unidentified.

The CDR3 contains 13 residues. Trimming cost V 3 bases and J 0 bases, with 8 bases left between them. Germline V CDR1 and CDR2: DFQATT, SNEGSKA (reference sequence). MiXCR, run by TCRdb on the RT-PCR reads, gives a single entry per CDR3 protein. The table has 700,000 to 800,000 distinct CDR3 sequences, roughly 20% seen once. This chain joins TRBV20-1 and TRBJ2-5; D is uncertain. The sequence derives from a man in his fifties who received an inactivated influenza vaccine. Material: PBMCs from blood, obtained 4 to 6 days after vaccination. The CDR3: CSARSPDQETQYF. CDR3 DNA sequence: TGCAGTGCTAGGTCCCCCGACCAAGAGACCCAGTACTTC.